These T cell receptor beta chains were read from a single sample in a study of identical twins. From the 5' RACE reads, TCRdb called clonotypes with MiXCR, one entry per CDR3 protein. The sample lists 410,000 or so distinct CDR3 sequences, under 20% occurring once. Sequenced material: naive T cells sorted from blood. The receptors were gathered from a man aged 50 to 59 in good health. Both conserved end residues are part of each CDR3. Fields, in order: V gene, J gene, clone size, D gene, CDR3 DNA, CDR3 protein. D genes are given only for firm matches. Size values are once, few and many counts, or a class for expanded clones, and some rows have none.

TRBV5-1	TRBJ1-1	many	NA	TGCGCCAGCAGCTTGGCCCCGAACACTGAAGCTTTCTTT	CASSLAPNTEAFF
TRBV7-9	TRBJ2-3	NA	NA	TGTGCCAGCAGCAACGGACCGCAGGGAAATGGAGATACGCAGTATTTT	CASSNGPQGNGDTQYF
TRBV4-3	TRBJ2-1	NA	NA	TGCGCCAGCAGCCTCAAGGGGGGAGGTGAGCAGTTCTTC	CASSLKGGGEQFF
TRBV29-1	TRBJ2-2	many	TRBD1	TGCAGCGTTGAGTTGAAAAACAGGGGGAACACCGGGGAGCTGTTTTTT	CSVELKNRGNTGELFF
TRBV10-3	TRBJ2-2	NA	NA	TGTGCCATCAGTGCCCTAGCAGTCAACACCGGGGAGCTGTTTTTT	CAISALAVNTGELFF
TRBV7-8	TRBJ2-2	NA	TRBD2	TGTGCCAGCAGCAAACCTACTAGCGGGATAAAGGTCGGGGAGCTGTTTTTT	CASSKPTSGIKVGELFF
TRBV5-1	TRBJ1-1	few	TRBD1	TGCGCCAGCAGCTCCTGGACAGGGATGAACACTGAAGCTTTCTTT	CASSSWTGMNTEAFF
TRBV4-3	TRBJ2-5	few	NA	TGCGCCAGCAGCCCGGACAGTCAACAAGAGACCCAGTACTTC	CASSPDSQQETQYF
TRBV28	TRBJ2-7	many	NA	TGTGCCAGCAGTTTACTTGGGGGCGAGCAGTACTTC	CASSLLGGEQYF
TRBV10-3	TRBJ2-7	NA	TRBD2	TGTGCCATCAGTAAGGGTAGCGGGACCTTCTACGAGCAGTACTTC	CAISKGSGTFYEQYF
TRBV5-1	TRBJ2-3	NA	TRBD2	TGCGCCAGCAGCGCCGGACTAGCGGGAGCCAACACAGATACGCAGTATTTT	CASSAGLAGANTDTQYF
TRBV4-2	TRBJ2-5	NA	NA	TGTGCCAGCAGCCAGTCAGCCGGGGCAGAGACCCAGTACTTC	CASSQSAGAETQYF
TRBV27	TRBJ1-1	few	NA	TGTGCCAGCAGTTCACGACAGGAGATTGAAGCTTTCTTT	CASSSRQEIEAFF
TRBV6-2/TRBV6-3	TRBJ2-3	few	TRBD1	TGTGCCAGCAGCCTCACGACAGGGCCGGCCACAGATACGCAGTATTTT	CASSLTTGPATDTQYF
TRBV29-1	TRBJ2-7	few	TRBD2	TGCAGCGTTGAACTAGCGGGAGCCTACGAGCAGTACTTC	CSVELAGAYEQYF
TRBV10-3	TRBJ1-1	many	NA	TGTGCCATCAGTGAGTCGTGGGACACTGAAGCTTTCTTT	CAISESWDTEAFF
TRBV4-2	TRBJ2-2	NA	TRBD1	TGTGCCAGCAGCCCGGGACAGGGCGTGGGGAACACCGGGGAGCTGTTTTTT	CASSPGQGVGNTGELFF
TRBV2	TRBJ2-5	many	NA	TGTGCCAGCAGAGGGACAAGACAAGAGACCCAGTACTTC	CASRGTRQETQYF
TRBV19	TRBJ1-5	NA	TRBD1	TGTGCCAGTAGGGGACAGGGTACTCAGCCCCAGCATTTT	CASRGQGTQPQHF
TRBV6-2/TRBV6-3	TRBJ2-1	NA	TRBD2	TGTGCCAGCAGTTACTGGACTAGCGGGTACAATGAGCAGTTCTTC	CASSYWTSGYNEQFF
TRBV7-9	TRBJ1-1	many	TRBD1	TGTGCCAGCAGCCTTACAGGGGTTCGGGAGAACACTGAAGCTTTCTTT	CASSLTGVRENTEAFF
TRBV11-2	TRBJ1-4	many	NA	TGTGCCAGCAGCTTAGCGTCTCCGAATGAAAAACTGTTTTTT	CASSLASPNEKLFF
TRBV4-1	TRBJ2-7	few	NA	TGCGCCAGCAGCCAAGAAACAGGGTGGTTCGAGCAGTACTTC	CASSQETGWFEQYF
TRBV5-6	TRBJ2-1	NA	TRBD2	TGTGCCAGCAGCGAATATCCGGGACTAACCGACAATGAGCAGTTCTTC	CASSEYPGLTDNEQFF
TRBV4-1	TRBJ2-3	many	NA	TGCGCCAGCAGCCGTAGCACAGATACGCAGTATTTT	CASSRSTDTQYF
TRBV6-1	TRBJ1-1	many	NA	TGTGCCAGCAGCCGGAATGGGGGGAACACTGAAGCTTTCTTT	CASSRNGGNTEAFF
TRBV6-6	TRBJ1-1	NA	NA	TGTGCCAGCAGTTACTTGACAGGCGCCGAAGCTTTCTTT	CASSYLTGAEAFF
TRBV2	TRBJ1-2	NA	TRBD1	TGTGCGGACAGGGCTGATAACTATGGCTACACCTTC	CADRADNYGYTF
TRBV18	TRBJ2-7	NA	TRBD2	TGTGCCAGCTCATATACTAGCGGAACTTCCTACGAGCAGTACTTC	CASSYTSGTSYEQYF
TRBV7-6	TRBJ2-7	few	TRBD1	TGTGCCAGCAGCTTAAGGGACAGGGCTGGGGAGCAGTACTTC	CASSLRDRAGEQYF
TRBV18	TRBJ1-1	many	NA	TGTGCCAGCAGAAAGGTGACGGCGGAGGCAAACACTGAAGCTTTCTTT	CASRKVTAEANTEAFF
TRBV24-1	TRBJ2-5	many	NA	TGTGCCACCAGTGATTCCTCGGCGGGGTCCCAGTACTTC	CATSDSSAGSQYF
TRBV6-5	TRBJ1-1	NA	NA	TGTGCCAGCAGTTACTCGGGGGGCCCGAACACTGAAGCTTTCTTT	CASSYSGGPNTEAFF
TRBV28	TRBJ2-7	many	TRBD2	TGTGCCAGCGGGACTAGCGGCTACGAGCAGTACTTC	CASGTSGYEQYF
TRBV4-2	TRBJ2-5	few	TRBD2	TGTGCCAGCAGCCCCAATAGCGGGGGATATTCTGAGACCCAGTACTTC	CASSPNSGGYSETQYF
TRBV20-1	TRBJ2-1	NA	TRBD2	TGCAGTGCTATGTTTCCGGGAGGGCCTCTCGGTGAGCAGTTCTTC	CSAMFPGGPLGEQFF
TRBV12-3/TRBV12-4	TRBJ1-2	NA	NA	TGTGCCAGCAGTTTAGAGGGGAGAAATGGCTACACCTTC	CASSLEGRNGYTF
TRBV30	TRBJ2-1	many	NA	TGTGCCTGGAGTGTAATGGTGGGGGACGAGCAGTTCTTC	CAWSVMVGDEQFF
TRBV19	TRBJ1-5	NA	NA	TGTGCCAGTAGTTTCAACAGGAGAAATAGCAATCAGCCCCAGCATTTT	CASSFNRRNSNQPQHF
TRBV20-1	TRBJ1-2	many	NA	TGCAGTTCGGACAGAGAAGACTATGGCTACACCTTC	CSSDREDYGYTF
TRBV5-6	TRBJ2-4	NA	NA	TGTGCCAGCAGCTCCGCAATCTTCGGGATTAGGGCTCAGTACTTC	CASSSAIFGIRAQYF
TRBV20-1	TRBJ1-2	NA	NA	TGCAGTGCTAGAGGCCAGTACTATGGCTACACCTTC	CSARGQYYGYTF
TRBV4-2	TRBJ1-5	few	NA	TGTGCCAGCAGCCAAGACATCTATCAGCCCCAGCATTTT	CASSQDIYQPQHF
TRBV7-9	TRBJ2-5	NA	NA	TGTGCCAGCAGCGAGCGCTGGCGGCAAGAGACCCAGTACTTC	CASSERWRQETQYF
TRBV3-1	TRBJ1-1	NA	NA	TGTGCCAGCAGCCAAGTAGAGGGGTATGGTGAAGCTTTCTTT	CASSQVEGYGEAFF
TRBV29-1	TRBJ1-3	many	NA	TGCAGCGTTGACTTGGGGCAAGGAAACACCATATATTTT	CSVDLGQGNTIYF
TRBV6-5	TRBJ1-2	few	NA	TGTGCCAGCAGTTACAGCCGGGAGGGGTTTGGTGGCTACACCTTC	CASSYSREGFGGYTF
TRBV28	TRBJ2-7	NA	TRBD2	TGTGCCAGCAGACGAGGGGCGGGAGGGCTAGGCGAGCAGTACTTC	CASRRGAGGLGEQYF